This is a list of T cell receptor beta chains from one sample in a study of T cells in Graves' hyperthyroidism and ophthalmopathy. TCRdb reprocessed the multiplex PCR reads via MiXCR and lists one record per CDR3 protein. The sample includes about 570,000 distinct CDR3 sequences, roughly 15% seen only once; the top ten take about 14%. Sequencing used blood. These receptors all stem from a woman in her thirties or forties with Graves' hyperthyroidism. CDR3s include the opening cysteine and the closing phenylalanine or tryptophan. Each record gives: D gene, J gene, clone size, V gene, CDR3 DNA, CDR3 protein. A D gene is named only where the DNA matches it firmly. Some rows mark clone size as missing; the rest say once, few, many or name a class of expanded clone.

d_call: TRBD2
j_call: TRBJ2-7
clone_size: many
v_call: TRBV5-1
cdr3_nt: TGCGCCAGCAGCCTCGGGGGGACTAGCGGCCTTTACGAGCAGTACTTC
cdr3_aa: CASSLGGTSGLYEQYF

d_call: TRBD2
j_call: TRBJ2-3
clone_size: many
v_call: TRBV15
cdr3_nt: TGTGCCACCCTTAGCGGGAGTATGGTCACAGATACGCAGTATTTT
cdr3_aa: CATLSGSMVTDTQYF

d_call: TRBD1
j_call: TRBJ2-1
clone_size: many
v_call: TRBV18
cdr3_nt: TGTGCCAGCTCACCTACGACAGGGTGGCACAATGAGCAGTTCTTC
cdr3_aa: CASSPTTGWHNEQFF

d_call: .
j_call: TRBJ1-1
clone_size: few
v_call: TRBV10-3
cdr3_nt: TGTGCCATCAGGGGGACAACCTCGAACACTGAAGCTTTCTTT
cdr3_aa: CAIRGTTSNTEAFF

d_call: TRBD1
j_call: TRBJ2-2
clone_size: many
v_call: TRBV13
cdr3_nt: TGTGCCAGCAGCCCAGGGGGAGAGAACACCGGGGAGCTGTTTTTT
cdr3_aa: CASSPGGENTGELFF

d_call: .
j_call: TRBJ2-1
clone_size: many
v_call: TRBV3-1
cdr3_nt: TGTGCCAGCAGCCAAGCTAGCGCGCCCTCCAATGAGCAGTTCTTC
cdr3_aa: CASSQASAPSNEQFF

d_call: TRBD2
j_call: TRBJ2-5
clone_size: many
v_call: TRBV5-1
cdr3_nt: TGCGCCAGCAGCTTCGCCAGCGGGGGCCTCCAAGAGACCCAGTACTTC
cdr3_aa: CASSFASGGLQETQYF

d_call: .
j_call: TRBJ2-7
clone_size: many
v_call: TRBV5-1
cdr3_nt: TGCGCCAGCAGCTTGGACGGGAGTAGAAGGCTCGAGCAGTACTTC
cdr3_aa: CASSLDGSRRLEQYF

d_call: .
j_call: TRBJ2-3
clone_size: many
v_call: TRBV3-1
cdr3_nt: TGTGCCAGCAGCCCGCAGTTTGGGGGCACAGATACGCAGTATTTT
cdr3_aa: CASSPQFGGTDTQYF

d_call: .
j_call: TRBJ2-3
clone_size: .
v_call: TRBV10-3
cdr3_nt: TGTGCCATCAGTGGTCCTAGATTGGGCACAGATACGCAGTATTTT
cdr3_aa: CAISGPRLGTDTQYF

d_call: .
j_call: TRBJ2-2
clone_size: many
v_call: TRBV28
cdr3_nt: TGTGCCAGCACCCTTTTAATGTACGCCGGGGAGCTGTTTTTT
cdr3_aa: CASTLLMYAGELFF

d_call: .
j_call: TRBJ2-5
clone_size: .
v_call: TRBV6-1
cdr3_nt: TGTGCCATAGGACAGACCCAAGAGACCCAGTACTTC
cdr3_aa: CAIGQTQETQYF

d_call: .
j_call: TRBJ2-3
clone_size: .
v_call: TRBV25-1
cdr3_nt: TGTGCCAGCAGTGACAAGATAGGTGGCACAGATACGCAGTATTTT
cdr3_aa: CASSDKIGGTDTQYF

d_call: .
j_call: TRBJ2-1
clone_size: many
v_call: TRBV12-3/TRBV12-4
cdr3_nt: TGTGCCAGCAGCCCTACTAGCTTTTCCTACAATGAGCAGTTCTTC
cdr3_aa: CASSPTSFSYNEQFF

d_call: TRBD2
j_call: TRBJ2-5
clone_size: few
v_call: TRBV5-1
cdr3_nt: TGCGCCAGCAGCTTGGCCCTAGCGGGAGGGCTGGAGACCCAGTACTTC
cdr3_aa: CASSLALAGGLETQYF

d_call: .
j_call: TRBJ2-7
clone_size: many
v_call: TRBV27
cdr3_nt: TGTGCCAGCAGACGGGACCGCTACGAGCAGTACTTC
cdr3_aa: CASRRDRYEQYF

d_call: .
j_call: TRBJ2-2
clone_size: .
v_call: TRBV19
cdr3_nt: TGTGCCAGTAGTATTTTGGGGGCGAGCACCGGGGAGCTGTTTTTT
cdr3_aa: CASSILGASTGELFF

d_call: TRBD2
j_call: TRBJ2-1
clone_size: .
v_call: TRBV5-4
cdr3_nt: TGTGCCAGCAGCTTGTCTAGCGGGAGCTCTGAGCAGTTCTTC
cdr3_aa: CASSLSSGSSEQFF

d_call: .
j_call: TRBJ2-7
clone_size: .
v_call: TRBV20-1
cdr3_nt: TGCAGTGCTAGAGGTTCCGAAATTGACCCGGGCTCCTACGAGCAGTACTTC
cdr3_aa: CSARGSEIDPGSYEQYF

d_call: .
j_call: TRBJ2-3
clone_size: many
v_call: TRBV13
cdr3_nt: TGTGCCAGCAGCGCTTCCCTGGCAGATACGCAGTATTTT
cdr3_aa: CASSASLADTQYF

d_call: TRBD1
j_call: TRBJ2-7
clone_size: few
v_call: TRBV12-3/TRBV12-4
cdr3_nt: TGTGCCAGCAGGTTGGGGACAGGTGCCTACGAGCAGTACTTC
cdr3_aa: CASRLGTGAYEQYF

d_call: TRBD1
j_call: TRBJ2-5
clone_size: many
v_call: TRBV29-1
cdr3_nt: TGCAGCGCCCGACAGGGGAGGATCGGGGAGACCCAGTACTTC
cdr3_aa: CSARQGRIGETQYF

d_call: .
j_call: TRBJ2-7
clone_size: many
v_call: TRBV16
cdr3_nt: TGTGCCAGCAGCCAGCTTGGATTCTACGAGCAGTACTTC
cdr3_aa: CASSQLGFYEQYF

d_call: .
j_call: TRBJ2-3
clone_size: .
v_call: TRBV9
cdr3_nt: TGTGCCAGCAGCGTAGGAGCGGGCCATTACCAGAACCCACGCGATACGCAGTATTTT
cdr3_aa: CASSVGAGHYQNPRDTQYF

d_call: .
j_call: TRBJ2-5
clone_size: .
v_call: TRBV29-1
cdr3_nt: TGCAGCGCTGATCCGGTCCGGGAGACCCAGTACTTC
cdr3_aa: CSADPVRETQYF

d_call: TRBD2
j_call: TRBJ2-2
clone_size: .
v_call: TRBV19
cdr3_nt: TGTGCCAGTAGGCTAGCGGTGGTAGACACCGGGGAGCTGTTTTTT
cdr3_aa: CASRLAVVDTGELFF

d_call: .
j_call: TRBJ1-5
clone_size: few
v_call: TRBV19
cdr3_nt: TGTGCCAGTAGTATGTTAAGCAATCAGCCCCAGCATTTT
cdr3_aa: CASSMLSNQPQHF

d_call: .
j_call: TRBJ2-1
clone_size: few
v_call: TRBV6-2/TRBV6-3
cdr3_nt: TGTGCCAGCAGTTCCTTGACCCTGACTCAGACGGTAGGCTCCTACAATGAGCAGTTCTTC
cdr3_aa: CASSSLTLTQTVGSYNEQFF

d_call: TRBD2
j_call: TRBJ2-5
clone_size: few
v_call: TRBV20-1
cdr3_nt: TGCAGTGCACCGACTAGCGGAGAAGAGACCCAGTACTTC
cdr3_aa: CSAPTSGEETQYF

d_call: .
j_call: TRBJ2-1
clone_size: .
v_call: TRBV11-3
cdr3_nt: TGTGCCAGCAGCTTACAGGGATCGGGACTGTCCTACAATGAGCAGTTCTTC
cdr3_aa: CASSLQGSGLSYNEQFF

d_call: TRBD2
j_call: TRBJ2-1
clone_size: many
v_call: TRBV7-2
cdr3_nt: TGTGCCAGCAGCCCCATTAGCGGGGATGAGCAGTTCTTC
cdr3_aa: CASSPISGDEQFF

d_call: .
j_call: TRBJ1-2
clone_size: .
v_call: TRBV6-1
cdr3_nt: TGTGCCAGCAGCTCACGGCCAGGTAGTCCCCGCTATGGCTACACCTTC
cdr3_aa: CASSSRPGSPRYGYTF

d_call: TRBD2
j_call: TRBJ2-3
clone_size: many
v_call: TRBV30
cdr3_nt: TGTGCGATGGTGGGGAGCGGGAGGGAGGGGATAGATACGCAGTATTTT
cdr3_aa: CAMVGSGREGIDTQYF

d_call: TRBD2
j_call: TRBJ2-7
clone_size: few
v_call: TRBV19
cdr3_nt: TGTGCCAGTAGCCAAGGGACTAAAGGCAACGAGCAGTACTTC
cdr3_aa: CASSQGTKGNEQYF

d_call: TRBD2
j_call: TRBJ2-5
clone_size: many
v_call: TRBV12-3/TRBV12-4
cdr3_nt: TGTGCCAGCAGTTTTTACCTAGCGGGCACGACAGAAGAGACCCAGTACTTC
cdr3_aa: CASSFYLAGTTEETQYF

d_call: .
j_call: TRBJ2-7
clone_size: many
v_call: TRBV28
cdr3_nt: TGTGCCAGCAGCCCGTTATGGGACGAGCAGTACTTC
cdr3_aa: CASSPLWDEQYF

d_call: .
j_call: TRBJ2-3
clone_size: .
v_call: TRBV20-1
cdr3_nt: TGCAGTGCTAGGACTATTTCTAGCACAGATACGCAGTATTTT
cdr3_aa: CSARTISSTDTQYF

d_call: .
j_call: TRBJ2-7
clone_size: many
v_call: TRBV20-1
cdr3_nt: TGCAGTGCTAGAGGAGATTCCTACGAGCAGTACTTC
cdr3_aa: CSARGDSYEQYF

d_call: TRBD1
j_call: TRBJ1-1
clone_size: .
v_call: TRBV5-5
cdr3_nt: TGTGCCAGCAGCACGGCCGGGACAGGGGCTGTCACTGAAGCTTTCTTT
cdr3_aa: CASSTAGTGAVTEAFF

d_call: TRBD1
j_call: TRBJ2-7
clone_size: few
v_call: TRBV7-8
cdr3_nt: TGTGCCAGCAGCTTATCGGGACAGAGTTCCCACGAGCAGTACTTC
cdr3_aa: CASSLSGQSSHEQYF

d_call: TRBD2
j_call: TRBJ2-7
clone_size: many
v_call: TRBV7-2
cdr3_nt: TGTGCCAGCAGCTTAAGTAGCGGGAGCGACGAGCAGTACTTC
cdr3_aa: CASSLSSGSDEQYF

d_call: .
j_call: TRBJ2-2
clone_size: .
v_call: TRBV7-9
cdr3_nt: TGTGCCAGCAGCATCCTAGGGGGGGACACCGGGGAGCTGTTTTTT
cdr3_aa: CASSILGGDTGELFF

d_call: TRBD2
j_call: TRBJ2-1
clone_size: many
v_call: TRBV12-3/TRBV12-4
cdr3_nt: TGTGCCAGCAGTCCCAGTCCCGGGACAGGGGTCGGGACTAGCGGGAGGGGGGGGAATGAGCAGTTCTTC
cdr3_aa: CASSPSPGTGVGTSGRGGNEQFF

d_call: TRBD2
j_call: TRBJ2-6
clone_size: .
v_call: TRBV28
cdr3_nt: TGTGCCAGCAGTTCGTGGGACTACCTCTCTGGGGCCAACGTCCTGACTTTC
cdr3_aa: CASSSWDYLSGANVLTF

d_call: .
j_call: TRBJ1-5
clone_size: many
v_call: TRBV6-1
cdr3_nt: TGTGCCAGCAGTGAGGGACATGGCAATCAGCCCCAGCATTTT
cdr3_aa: CASSEGHGNQPQHF

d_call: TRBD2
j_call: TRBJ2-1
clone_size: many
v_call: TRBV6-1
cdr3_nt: TGTGCCAGCAGTGATATAGCGGGAGGCCTCTACAATGAGCAGTTCTTC
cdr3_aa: CASSDIAGGLYNEQFF

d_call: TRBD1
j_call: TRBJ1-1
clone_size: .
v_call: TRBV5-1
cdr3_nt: TGCGCCAGCAGCTTCCGGGACAGTGTCATGAACACTGAAGCTTTCTTT
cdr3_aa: CASSFRDSVMNTEAFF

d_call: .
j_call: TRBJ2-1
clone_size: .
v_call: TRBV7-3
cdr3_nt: TGTGCCAGCAGCTCCGTTTTCAGGGGAAATGAGCAGTTCTTC
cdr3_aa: CASSSVFRGNEQFF

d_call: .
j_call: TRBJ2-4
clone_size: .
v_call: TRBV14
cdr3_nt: TGTGCCAGCAGCCAAGATCTGGGTCTAGCCAAAAACATTCAGTACTTC
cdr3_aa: CASSQDLGLAKNIQYF

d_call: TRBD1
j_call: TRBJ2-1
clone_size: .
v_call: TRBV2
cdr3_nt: TGTGCCAGCAGCCTCGGGACAGGATACAGTGAGCAGTTCTTC
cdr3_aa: CASSLGTGYSEQFF

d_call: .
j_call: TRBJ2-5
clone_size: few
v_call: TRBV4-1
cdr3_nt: TGCGCCAGCAGCCAAGGCAATGCAGGGAAAGAGACCCAGTACTTC
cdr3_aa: CASSQGNAGKETQYF

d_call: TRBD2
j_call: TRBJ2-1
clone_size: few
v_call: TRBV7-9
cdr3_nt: TGTGCCAGCAGCTTAGGGCGGGAGTGGGGCAATGAGCAGTTCTTC
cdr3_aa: CASSLGREWGNEQFF

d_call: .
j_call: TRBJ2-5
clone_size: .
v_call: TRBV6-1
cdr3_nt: TGTGCCAGCAGTGCCCGGCAGGGAGAGACCCAGTACTTC
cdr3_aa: CASSARQGETQYF